This entry features one T cell receptor (beta chain) sequence. Its antigen is undetermined. This entry belongs to a study of cytomegalovirus exposure and HLA in healthy donors. Overall study: Earlier findings included roughly 120 million unique TCR beta sequences obtained from 150 million to 200 million T cells. General study points: Diagnosis of cytomegalovirus status made by the classifier reportedly showed high specificity and sensitivity.

J lost 5 bases, V lost 4 bases, and 6 bases had no gene match. The CDR3 totals 14 residues. Germline V gene sequence: CDR1 SGHRS, CDR2 YFSETQ. 13 Jbeta primers and 60 Vbeta primers were used for the PCR. The method was immunoSEQ multiplex PCR; TCRdb's version includes in-frame clones alone and lacks a portion of them. The table has more than 95,000 clones, 70% to 80% seen once. The clonotype was recovered from a young man in good health and CMV-seronegative. The V and J genes are TRBV5-1 and TRBJ2-5, with 9 bases that match TRBD2. Sequences were obtained from PBMCs. The CDR3 DNA sequence: TGCGCCAGCAGCCTAGCGGGACCCGGGGAGACCCAGTACTTC. It translates to CASSLAGPGETQYF.